This entry lists 9 T cell receptor beta chains sequenced from one sample in a study of blood T cells in healthy people across ages. The second PCR ran about 6 to 12 cycles with a sample-barcoded 5' primer and J-beta primers. MiXCR, applied by TCRdb to the 5' RACE reads, yields one record per CDR3 protein. The top ten hold roughly 8% of the sample, which has about 1.7 million distinct CDR3 sequences, roughly 27% seen once. Sequencing used blood. These receptors were obtained from a woman between 25 and 40 years old in good health.

The rearrangement joins TRBV11-3 to TRBJ2-1; D might be TRBD1 or TRBD2, each matching 5 bases. The ends were cut back, 5 bases at V and 6 bases at J, with 17 bases in the middle. Germline lookup yields CDR1 SGHNT and CDR2 YENEEA. The length of the CDR3 is 15 residues. CDR3 DNA sequence: TGTGCCAGCAGCCATGGAACGGGGCGCGCCAATGAGCAGTTCTTC. This gives the protein CASSHGTGRANEQFF.

The rearrangement links TRBV24-1 to TRBJ2-2; 9 nucleotides line up with TRBD1. CDR3 length: 16 residues. The germline CDR1 and CDR2 sequences are KGHDR and SFDVKD. V lost 2 bases to trimming and J lost 5 bases; unmatched junction nucleotides: 5. The CDR3 coding sequence is TGTGCCACCAGTGATTCGGGACAGGGCCCGACCGGGGAGCTGTTTTTT. Protein product: CATSDSGQGPTGELFF.

The chain links TRBV6-5 to TRBJ1-1; no clear D. Trimming removed 2 bases at V and 8 bases at J, with 15 bases between. CDR1 MNHEY and CDR2 SVGAGI come from the germline V gene. CDR3 length: 14 amino acids. CDR3 coding DNA: TGTGCCAGCAGTTACGCTCCAGTGGGCAGAGAAGCTTTCTTT. Translated, it gives CASSYAPVGREAFF.

This clonotype has more than one count but fewer than ten. The rearrangement uses TRBV5-6 and TRBJ1-5; 7 nucleotides match TRBD1. J was trimmed by 4 bases and V by 4 bases; bases with no gene match: 8. The CDR3 runs 15 residues. The germline gives CDR1 SGHDT, CDR2 YYEEEE. The CDR3 region is CASSIRQGRNQPQHF. CDR3 nucleotides: TGTGCCAGCAGCATCAGACAGGGACGAAATCAGCCCCAGCATTTT. The entire variable domain, with the rest obtained from reference TRBV5-6 and TRBJ1-5, is as follows: DAGVTQSPTHLIKTRGQQVTLRCSPKSGHDTVSWYQQALGQGPQFIFQYYEEEERQRGNFPDRFSGHQFPNYSSELNVNALLLGDSALYLCASSIRQGRNQPQHFGDGTRLSIL.

This clonotype was observed at least ten times. The chain carries TRBV29-1 and TRBJ2-1; D remains ambiguous. The germline V and J ends were trimmed by 2 bases and 6 bases, with 11 bases remaining between them. In germline, CDR1 is SQVTM, CDR2 ANQGSEA. CDR3 size: 13 residues. The CDR3 is CSVERGLGNEQFF. The CDR3 nucleotides read TGCAGCGTTGAACGTGGTTTGGGCAATGAGCAGTTCTTC.

V gene TRBV20-1 combines with J gene TRBJ2-1; TRBD1 aligns across 10 bases. The trim removed 2 bases at V and 5 bases at J, leaving 3 bases unmatched. This CDR3 has 14 amino acids. CDR1 and CDR2 from the germline V gene are DFQATT and SNEGSKA (reference sequence). CDR3 in DNA: TGCAGTGCTAGAACGGGACAGGGGAACAATGAGCAGTTCTTC. Translated: CSARTGQGNNEQFF.

This clonotype has just a few counts. The rearrangement joins TRBV12-3 or TRBV12-4 to TRBJ2-5; the match to TRBD2 covers 7 bases. The V and J ends lost 7 bases and 5 bases, in that order; junction bases with no gene match: 10. The CDR3 runs to 14 residues. The CDR3 spells CASNPWEGWETQYF. The CDR3 nucleotides read TGTGCCAGCAACCCTTGGGAGGGTTGGGAGACCCAGTACTTC.

This clonotype turned up a few times. The rearrangement links TRBV21-1 to TRBJ2-1; the listed D gene, TRBD2, was not tested against the DNA. TRBV21-1 is a listed pseudogene. The CDR3 contains 15 residues. This chain's CDR3 is CATVRIAEKNNEQFF. The CDR3 nucleotides read TGTGCCACCGTAAGAATAGCGGAGAAAAACAATGAGCAGTTCTTC.

This clonotype was observed at least ten times. The chain is built from TRBV4-3 and TRBJ2-6, with D perhaps TRBD2 (6 bases). CDR1 is LGHNA, CDR2 YSLEER, per germline. The CDR3 runs 17 residues. Trimming left V 0 bases short and J 4 bases short, with 13 bases between. CDR3 sequence reads: CASSQDWGETGANVLTF. The DNA of the CDR3 is TGCGCCAGCAGCCAAGATTGGGGGGAGACAGGGGCCAACGTCCTGACTTTC.